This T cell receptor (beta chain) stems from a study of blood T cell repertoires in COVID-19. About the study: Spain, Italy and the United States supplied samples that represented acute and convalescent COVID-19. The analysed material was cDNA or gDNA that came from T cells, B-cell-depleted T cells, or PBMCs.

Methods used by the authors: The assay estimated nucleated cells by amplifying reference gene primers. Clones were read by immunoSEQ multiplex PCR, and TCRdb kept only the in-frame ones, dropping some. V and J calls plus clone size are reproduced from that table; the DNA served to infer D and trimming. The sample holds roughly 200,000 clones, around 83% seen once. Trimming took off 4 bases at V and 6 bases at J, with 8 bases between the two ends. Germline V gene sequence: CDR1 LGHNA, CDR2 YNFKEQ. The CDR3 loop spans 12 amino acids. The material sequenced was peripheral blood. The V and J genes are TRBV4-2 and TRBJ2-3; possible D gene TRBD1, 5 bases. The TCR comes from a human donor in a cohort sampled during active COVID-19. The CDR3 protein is CASSRGEDTQYF. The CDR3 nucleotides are TGTGCCAGCAGCCGGGGCGAGGATACGCAGTATTTT.